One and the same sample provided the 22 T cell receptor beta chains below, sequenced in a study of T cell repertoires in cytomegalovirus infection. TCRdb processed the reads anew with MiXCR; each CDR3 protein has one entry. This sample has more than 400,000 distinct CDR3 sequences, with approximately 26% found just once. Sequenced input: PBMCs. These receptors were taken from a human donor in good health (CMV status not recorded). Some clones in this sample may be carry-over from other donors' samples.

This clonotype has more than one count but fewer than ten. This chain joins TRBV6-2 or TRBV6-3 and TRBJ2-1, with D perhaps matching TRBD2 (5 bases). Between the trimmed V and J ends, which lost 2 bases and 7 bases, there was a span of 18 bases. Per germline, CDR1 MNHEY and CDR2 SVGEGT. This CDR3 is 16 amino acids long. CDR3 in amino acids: CASSYRVSGWRNEQFF. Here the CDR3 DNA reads TGTGCCAGCAGTTACAGAGTAAGCGGATGGAGAAATGAGCAGTTCTTC.

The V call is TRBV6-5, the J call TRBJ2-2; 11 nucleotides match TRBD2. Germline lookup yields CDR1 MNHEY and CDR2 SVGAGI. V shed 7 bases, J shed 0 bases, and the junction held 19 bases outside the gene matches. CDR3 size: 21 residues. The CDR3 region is CASKLHGLAGRQGANTGELFF. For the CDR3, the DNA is TGTGCCAGCAAGTTACATGGACTAGCGGGTCGCCAAGGCGCGAACACCGGGGAGCTGTTTTTT.

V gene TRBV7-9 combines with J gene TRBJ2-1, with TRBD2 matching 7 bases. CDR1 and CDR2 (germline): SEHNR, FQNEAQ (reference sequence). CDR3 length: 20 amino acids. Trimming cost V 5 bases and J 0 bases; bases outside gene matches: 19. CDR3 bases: TGTGCCAGCAGCCTTAGGAGGTTAGCGGGTCCCCCTAGCTCCTACAATGAGCAGTTCTTC. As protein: CASSLRRLAGPPSSYNEQFF.

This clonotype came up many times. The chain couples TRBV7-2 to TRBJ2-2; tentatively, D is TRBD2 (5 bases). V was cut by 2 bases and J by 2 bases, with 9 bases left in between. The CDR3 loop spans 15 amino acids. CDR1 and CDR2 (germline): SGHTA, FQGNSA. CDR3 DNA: TGTGCCAGCAGCTTATTGCTAGCCAACACCGGGGAGCTGTTTTTT. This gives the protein CASSLLLANTGELFF.

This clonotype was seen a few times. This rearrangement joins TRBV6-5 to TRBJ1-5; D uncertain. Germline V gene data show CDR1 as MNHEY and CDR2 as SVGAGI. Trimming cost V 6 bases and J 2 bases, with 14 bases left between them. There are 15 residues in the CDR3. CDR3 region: CASSPSTVGNQPQHF. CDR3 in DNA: TGTGCCAGCAGCCCTTCGACGGTAGGCAATCAGCCCCAGCATTTT.

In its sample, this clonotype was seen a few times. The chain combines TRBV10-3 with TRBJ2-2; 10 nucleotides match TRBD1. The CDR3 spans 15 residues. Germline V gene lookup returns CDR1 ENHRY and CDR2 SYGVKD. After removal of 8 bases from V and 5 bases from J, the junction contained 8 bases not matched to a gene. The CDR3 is CAIPSGTGVTGELFF. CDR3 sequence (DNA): TGTGCCATCCCCTCCGGGACAGGGGTAACCGGGGAGCTGTTTTTT.

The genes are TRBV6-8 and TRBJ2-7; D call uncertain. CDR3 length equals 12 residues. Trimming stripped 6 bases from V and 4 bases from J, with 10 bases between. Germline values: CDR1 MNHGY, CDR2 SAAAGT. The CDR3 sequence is CASSGLTYEQYF. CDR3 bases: TGTGCCAGCAGCGGCCTTACTTACGAGCAGTACTTC.

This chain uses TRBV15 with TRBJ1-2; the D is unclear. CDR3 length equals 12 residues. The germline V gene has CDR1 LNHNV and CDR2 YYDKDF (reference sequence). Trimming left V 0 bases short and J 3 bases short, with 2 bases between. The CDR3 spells CATSRDHYGYTF. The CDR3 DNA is TGTGCCACCAGCAGAGATCACTATGGCTACACCTTC.

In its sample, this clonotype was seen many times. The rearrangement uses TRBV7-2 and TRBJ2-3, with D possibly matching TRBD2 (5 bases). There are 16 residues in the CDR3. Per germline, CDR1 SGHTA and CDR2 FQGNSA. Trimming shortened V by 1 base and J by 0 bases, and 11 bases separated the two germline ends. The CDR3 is CASSLGPGTSTDTQYF. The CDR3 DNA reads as TGTGCCAGCAGCTTAGGGCCGGGAACGAGCACAGATACGCAGTATTTT.

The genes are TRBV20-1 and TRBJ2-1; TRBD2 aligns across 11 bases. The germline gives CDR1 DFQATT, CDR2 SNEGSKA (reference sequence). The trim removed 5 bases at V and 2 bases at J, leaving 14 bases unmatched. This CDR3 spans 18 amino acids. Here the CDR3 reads CSAHLLRLAGQAYNEQFF. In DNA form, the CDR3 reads TGCAGTGCTCACCTATTACGACTAGCGGGACAAGCCTACAATGAGCAGTTCTTC.

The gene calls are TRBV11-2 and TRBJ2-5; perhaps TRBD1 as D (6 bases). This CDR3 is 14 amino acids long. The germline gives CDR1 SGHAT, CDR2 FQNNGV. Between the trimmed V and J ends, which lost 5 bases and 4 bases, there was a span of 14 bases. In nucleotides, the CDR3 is TGTGCCAGCAGCCGGGGACAAACCGGAGAGACCCAGTACTTC. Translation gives CASSRGQTGETQYF.

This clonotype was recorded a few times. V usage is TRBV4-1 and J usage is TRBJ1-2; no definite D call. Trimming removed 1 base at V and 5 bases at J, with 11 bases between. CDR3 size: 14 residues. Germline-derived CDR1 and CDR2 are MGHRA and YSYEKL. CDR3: CASSQVPGPYGYTF. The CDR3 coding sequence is TGCGCCAGCAGCCAAGTACCAGGACCTTATGGCTACACCTTC.

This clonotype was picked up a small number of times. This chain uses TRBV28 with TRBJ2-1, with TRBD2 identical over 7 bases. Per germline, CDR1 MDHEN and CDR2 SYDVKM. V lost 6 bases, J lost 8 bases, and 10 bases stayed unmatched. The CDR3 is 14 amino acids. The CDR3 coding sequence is TGTGCCAGCAGGCCTGGCGGGAGCCTGCATGAGCAGTTCTTC. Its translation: CASRPGGSLHEQFF.

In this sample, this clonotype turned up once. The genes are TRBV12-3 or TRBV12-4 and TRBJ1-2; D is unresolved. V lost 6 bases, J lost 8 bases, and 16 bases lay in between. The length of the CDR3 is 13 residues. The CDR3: CASSLPLSLGYTF. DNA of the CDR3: TGTGCCAGCAGCCTGCCCCTGTCCTTGGGCTACACCTTC.

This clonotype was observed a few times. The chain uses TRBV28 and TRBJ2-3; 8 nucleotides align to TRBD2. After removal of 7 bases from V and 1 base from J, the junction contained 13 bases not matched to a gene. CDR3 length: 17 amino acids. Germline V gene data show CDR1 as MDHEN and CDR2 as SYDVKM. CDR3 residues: CASTPNERERGTDTQYF. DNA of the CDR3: TGTGCCAGCACCCCTAACGAGCGGGAGCGCGGCACAGATACGCAGTATTTT.

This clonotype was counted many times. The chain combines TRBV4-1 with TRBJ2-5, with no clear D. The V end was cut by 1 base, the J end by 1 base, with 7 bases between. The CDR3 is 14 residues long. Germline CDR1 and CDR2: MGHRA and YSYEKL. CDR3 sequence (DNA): TGCGCCAGCAGCCAAGCGGCCAGCCAAGAGACCCAGTACTTC. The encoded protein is CASSQAASQETQYF.

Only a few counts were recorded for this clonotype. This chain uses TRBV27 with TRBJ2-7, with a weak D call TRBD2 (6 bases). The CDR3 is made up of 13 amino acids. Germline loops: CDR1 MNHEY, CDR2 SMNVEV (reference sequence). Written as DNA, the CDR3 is TGTGCAGACAAACCGGGGGTCGCCTACGAGCAGTACGTC. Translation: CADKPGVAYEQYV.

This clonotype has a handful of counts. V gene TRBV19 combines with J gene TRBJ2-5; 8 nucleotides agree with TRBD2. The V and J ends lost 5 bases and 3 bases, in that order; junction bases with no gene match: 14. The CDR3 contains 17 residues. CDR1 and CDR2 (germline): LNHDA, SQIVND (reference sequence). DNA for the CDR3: TGTGCCAGTAGTCGGAGTGGGAGCGGGAGCGAGGAAGAGACCCAGTACTTC. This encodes CASSRSGSGSEEETQYF. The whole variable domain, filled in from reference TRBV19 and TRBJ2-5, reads DGGITQSPKYLFRKEGQNVTLSCEQNLNHDAMYWYRQDPGQGLRLIYYSQIVNDFQKGDIAEGYSVSREKKESFPLTVTSAQKNPTAFYLCASSRSGSGSEEETQYFGPGTRLLVL.

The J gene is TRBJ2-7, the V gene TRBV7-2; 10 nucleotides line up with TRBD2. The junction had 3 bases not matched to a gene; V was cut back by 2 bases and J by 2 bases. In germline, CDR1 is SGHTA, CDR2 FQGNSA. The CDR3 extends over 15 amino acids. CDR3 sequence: CASSLHTSGAYEQYF. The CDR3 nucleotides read TGTGCCAGCAGCTTACATACTAGCGGGGCCTACGAGCAGTACTTC.

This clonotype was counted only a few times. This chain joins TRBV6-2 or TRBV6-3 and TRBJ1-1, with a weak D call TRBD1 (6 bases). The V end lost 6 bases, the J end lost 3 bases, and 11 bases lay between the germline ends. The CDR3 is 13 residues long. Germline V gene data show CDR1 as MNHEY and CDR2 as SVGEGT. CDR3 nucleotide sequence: TGTGCCAGCAGCGTGGACAGTGACACTGAAGCTTTCTTT. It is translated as CASSVDSDTEAFF.

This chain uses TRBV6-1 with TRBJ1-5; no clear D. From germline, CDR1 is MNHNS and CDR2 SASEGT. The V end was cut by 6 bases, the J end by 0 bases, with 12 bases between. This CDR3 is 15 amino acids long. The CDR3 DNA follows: TGTGCCAGCAGGGCCGCGGGCGGTAGCAATCAGCCCCAGCATTTT. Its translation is CASRAAGGSNQPQHF.

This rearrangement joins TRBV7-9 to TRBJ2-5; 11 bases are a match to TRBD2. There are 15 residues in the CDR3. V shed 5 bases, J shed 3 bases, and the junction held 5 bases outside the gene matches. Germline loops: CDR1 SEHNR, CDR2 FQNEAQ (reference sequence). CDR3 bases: TGTGCCAGCAGCCCAGGGACTAGCGGTGAAGAGACCCAGTACTTC. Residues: CASSPGTSGEETQYF.